This T cell receptor (beta chain) was sequenced in a study of pediatric ulcerative colitis (dated by TCRdb to about 2019). Concerning the study at large: Of the ulcerative colitis patients, about 7 had pancolitis and two had left-sided colitis, and histology in every patient was consistent with ulcerative colitis. Some 10 newly diagnosed, treatment-naive pediatric ulcerative colitis patients and a handful of non-IBD control children each provided paired blood and rectal samples. Using the Pediatric Ulcerative Colitis Activity Index, two patients were classed as having mild disease, several as having moderate disease and three as having acute severe colitis.

Comment on this clone: Its cognate antigen has yet to be identified. Base qualities are not at hand, and no much larger clone is one base apart.

General conclusions and limits of the study: Because the repertoires came from total lymphocyte DNA, rare subsets such as regulatory T cells may have patterns that are not reflected. Features of the rectal repertoire distinguished controls, mild-moderate colitis patients and acute severe colitis patients, and in acute severe colitis rectal diversity was lower because of clonal expansions. Only four individuals were included in the healthy control group, which was small. A couple of rectal CDR3 clonotypes turned up in every ulcerative colitis patient but in none of the controls. T cells from blood may have been included in the rectal pinch biopsies, particularly in patients with overt colitis. Compared with controls, ulcerative colitis patients showed significantly higher autologous blood-rectal clonal overlap, a finding that suggests increased T cell trafficking to inflamed tissue. A couple of patients' blood samples yielded substantially fewer templates for technical reasons and were excluded from blood-rectal overlap analysis.

Using the immunoSEQ TRB Survey service, rearranged CDR3 beta regions were amplified from genomic DNA with multiplex V and J primers. To keep depth equal across samples, survey-level sequencing depth of up to 500,000 reads per sample was applied. The libraries were purified, combined into pools and sequenced with Illumina technology. In the paper's pipeline: Productive clonality, sample overlap, pairwise scatters, CDR3 beta length, V/D/J gene usage and productiveness were assessed with immunoSEQ online tools. Calculated diversity was the number of unique rearrangements divided by total templates times 100; Shannon and Simpson indices were also computed. Principal component analysis used the R prcomp function and ggbiplot package on Z-score normalized data. Morisita's index was used to measure clonal overlap between blood and rectum within each subject. Entries here come from immuneACCESS through TCRdb and include only in-frame sequences with V and J called. Some clones fail to appear in such tables; in the studies checked, an unresolved V gene covers under half of the shortfall, and the cause of the remainder is unknown. The DNA was the basis for D and trimming; V, J and clone size are from that table. This sample holds fewer than 30,000 clones; approximately 71% were observed only once. 7.5% to 9% of the sample rests with the top ten.

The CDR3 holds 18 amino acids from the cysteine to the phenylalanine. Only the CDR3 DNA stays, 54 bases, in frame from base 1. V is trimmed back by 0 bases and J by 1 base, and the junction contains 7 bases that no gene match accounts for. In the germline V gene (reference sequence), CDR1 corresponds to LNHNV and CDR2 to YYDKDF. During colonoscopy, one to two pinch biopsies were obtained from the rectum for research purposes. No immunosuppressive medication had been given to the ulcerative colitis patients before the diagnostic colonoscopy. Before DNA isolation, rectal biopsies were subjected to proteinase K digestion. The Wizard kit (Promega) was used to extract genomic DNA from blood and intestinal samples.

The sequencing input was gut tissue. The rearranged segments are TRBV15 and TRBJ2-3, with TRBD2 matching 10 junction bases. The sequence derives from a boy between 10 and 17 years old with severe ulcerative colitis. The CDR3 reads as follows: CATSRDRAGGPGTDTQYF. The DNA sequence is given as TGTGCCACCAGCAGAGATAGAGCGGGAGGGCCAGGCACAGATACGCAGTATTTT. The entire variable domain, with the stretches around the CDR3 drawn from the reference TRBV15 and TRBJ2-3 proteins, is DAMVIQNPRYQVTQFGKPVTLSCSQTLNHNVMYWYQQKSSQAPKLLFHYYDKDFNNEADTPDNFQSRRPNTSFCFLDIRSPGLGDTAMYLCATSRDRAGGPGTDTQYFGPGTRLTVL.